These 32 T cell receptor beta chains originate from one sample sequenced in a study of T cell responses to AZD1222 COVID-19 vaccine (dated by TCRdb to about 2021). The sample's time point, from its label and the paper: about 28 days (+/-7) after the second vaccine dose. Per the publication, the treatment or condition label means: meningococcal conjugate vaccine given as trial control. The receptor library was made with the immunoSEQ multiplex PCR assay. TCRdb limited this immuneACCESS table to in-frame rearrangements with V and J called. A share of clones is missing; checked studies link under half to unresolved V genes, and the rest is unexplained. The sample table lists about 40,000 clones, around 90% of them with a count of one. 26% of the sample is taken by the ten largest. The material was peripheral blood, obtained 28 days after the second dose of the MenACWY control vaccine. The source is an adult who received the MenACWY meningococcal vaccine as a control.

This chain links TRBV28 with TRBJ1-2, with D uncertain. The CDR3 covers 12 residues. Germline V gene data show CDR1 as MDHEN and CDR2 as SYDVKM. Deletions cut 2 bases from V and 4 bases from J, with 5 bases between. DNA for the CDR3: TGTGCCAGCAGTTTACTCCTCTATGGCTACACCTTC. Translating gives CASSLLLYGYTF.

As for this clone: Distinct nucleotide sequences in the sample also encode this CDR3. The genes are TRBV7-3 and TRBJ2-1; 7 bases map to TRBD2. After removal of 6 bases from V and 3 bases from J, the junction contained 5 bases not matched to a gene. This CDR3 has 14 residues. Germline lookup yields CDR1 SGHTA and CDR2 FQGTGA. In DNA form, the CDR3 reads TGTGCCAGCAGTGCCGGCGGGGGCTACAATGAGCAGTTCTTC. Encoded protein: CASSAGGGYNEQFF.

This rearrangement joins TRBV24-1 to TRBJ1-5; D unclear. CDR3 length: 14 residues. Trimming pared 10 bases from V and 7 bases from J, leaving 19 bases between. The germline V gene has CDR1 KGHDR and CDR2 SFDVKD. CDR3 protein: CATSETYPFQPQHF. The DNA of the CDR3 is TGTGCCACGAGCGAGACATACCCATTCCAGCCCCAGCATTTT.

This rearrangement joins TRBV9 to TRBJ2-7, with D possibly matching TRBD1 (5 bases). The ends were cut back, 4 bases at V and 3 bases at J, with 11 bases in the middle. Germline V gene data show CDR1 as SGDLS and CDR2 as YYNGEE. The CDR3 has 13 amino acids. The CDR3 sequence: CASSSRVVYEQYF. The DNA of the CDR3 is TGTGCCAGCAGCTCCAGGGTAGTCTACGAGCAGTACTTC.

This chain connects TRBV9 to TRBJ2-7; the D gene is possibly TRBD1 (6 bases). CDR1 and CDR2 (germline): SGDLS, YYNGEE. This CDR3 is 15 amino acids long. The V gene lost 4 bases and the J gene lost 2 bases, with 16 bases spanning the gap. CDR3 sequence: CASSYRLGQTYEQYF. CDR3 nucleotide sequence: TGTGCCAGCAGCTACCGTCTCGGACAGACCTACGAGCAGTACTTC.

V and J are TRBV3-1 (or the pseudogene TRBV3-2) and TRBJ2-2; 7 nucleotides agree with TRBD1. The CDR3 covers 13 residues. Germline loops: CDR1 LGHDT, CDR2 YNNKEL (reference sequence). V shed 8 bases, J shed 4 bases, and the junction held 4 bases outside the gene matches. The CDR3 DNA follows: TGTGCCAGCCGGGACAGTACCACCGGGGAGCTGTTTTTT. Translated: CASRDSTTGELFF.

V and J are TRBV11-1 and TRBJ2-1; no firm D call. The length of the CDR3 is 11 residues. The V and J ends lost 5 bases and 6 bases respectively, with 5 bases between them. CDR1 SGHAT and CDR2 FQDESV come from the germline V gene (reference sequence). CDR3 region: CASSPGNEQFF. The DNA for the CDR3 is TGTGCCAGCAGCCCTGGCAATGAGCAGTTCTTC. The whole variable domain, filled in from reference TRBV11-1 and TRBJ2-1, reads EAEVAQSPRYKITEKSQAVAFWCDPISGHATLYWYRQILGQGPELLVQFQDESVVDDSQLPKDRFSAERLKGVDSTLKIQPAELGDSAMYLCASSPGNEQFFGPGTRLTVL.

DNA for the CDR3: TGTGCCAGCAGTCCGTGGGGGGTAGGAGATACGCAGTATTTT. It translates to CASSPWGVGDTQYF. V is TRBV27 and J is TRBJ2-3; tentatively, D is TRBD2 (6 bases). Germline V CDR1 and CDR2: MNHEY, SMNVEV (reference sequence). The CDR3 runs to 14 residues. V lost 5 bases to trimming and J lost 5 bases, with 14 bases between them.

The V call is TRBV5-1, the J call TRBJ2-7; no reliable D call. The CDR3 has 11 residues. Per the germline V gene, CDR1 is SGHRS and CDR2 is YFSETQ. Trimming cost V 0 bases and J 5 bases, with 3 bases left between them. This chain's CDR3 is CASSLGHEQYF. The CDR3 DNA sequence: TGCGCCAGCAGCTTGGGACACGAGCAGTACTTC. Looking up the rest from reference TRBV5-1 and TRBJ2-7 gives the full variable domain: KAGVTQTPRYLIKTRGQQVTLSCSPISGHRSVSWYQQTPGQGLQFLFEYFSETQRNKGNFPGRFSGRQFSNSRSEMNVSTLELGDSALYLCASSLGHEQYFGPGTRLTVT.

This sequence joins TRBV27 and TRBJ2-4, with D perhaps matching TRBD1 (6 bases). The CDR3 runs 16 residues. Germline V gene lookup returns CDR1 MNHEY and CDR2 SMNVEV (reference sequence). Deletions cut 8 bases from V and 3 bases from J, with 20 bases between. The CDR3 loop is CASRYSGTPGKNIQYF. In nucleotides, the CDR3 is TGTGCCAGCCGATACTCCGGGACACCGGGCAAAAACATTCAGTACTTC.

The chain joins TRBV2 to TRBJ2-3; no clear D gene. The CDR3 length is 14 residues. V lost 9 bases and J lost 0, with 13 bases in between. Germline CDR1 reads SNHLY; CDR2 reads FYNNEI. CDR3: CASTKSLSTDTQYF. The CDR3 bases are TGTGCCAGTACTAAATCCCTTAGCACAGATACGCAGTATTTT.

This clone was detected once. The chain uses TRBV7-2 and TRBJ2-5; possibly TRBD2 for D (6 bases). The germline V and J ends were trimmed by 0 bases and 3 bases, with 14 bases remaining between them. Germline values: CDR1 SGHTA, CDR2 FQGNSA. The CDR3 is made up of 16 amino acids. CDR3 protein: CASSLAWAGSKETQYF. CDR3 coding DNA: TGTGCCAGCAGCTTAGCGTGGGCGGGATCAAAAGAGACCCAGTACTTC.

The J gene is TRBJ2-3, the V gene TRBV7-9, with a weak D call TRBD2 (6 bases). The ends were cut back, 2 bases at V and 1 base at J, with 19 bases in the middle. Germline loops: CDR1 SEHNR, CDR2 FQNEAQ (reference sequence). The CDR3 is 18 residues long. The DNA for the CDR3 is TGTGCCAGCAGCTTAACTTCTCCGGGGGAAGGTGGCACAGATACGCAGTATTTT. It translates to CASSLTSPGEGGTDTQYF.

The chain is built from TRBV29-1 and TRBJ2-2, with D tentatively TRBD2 (5 bases). Germline V lookup: CDR1 SQVTM, CDR2 ANQGSEA. The V end lost 6 bases, the J end lost 5 bases, and 13 bases lay between the germline ends. The CDR3 contains 13 residues. The CDR3 nucleotides are TGCAGCGTAGGAATGCGGGCTACCGGGGAGCTGTTTTTT. This codes for CSVGMRATGELFF.

This clone showed up just once. In DNA form, the CDR3 reads TGTGCCAGTCGGGCGGGGGGCGCCGAAGCTTTCTTT. It translates to CASRAGGAEAFF. This chain joins TRBV12-3 or TRBV12-4 and TRBJ1-1; a weak D match, TRBD1 (6 bases). Trimming left V 9 bases short and J 8 bases short, with 16 bases between. The CDR3 has 12 residues.

The chain couples TRBV4-2 to TRBJ2-2; 10 nucleotides match TRBD2. CDR1 and CDR2 from the germline V gene are LGHNA and YNFKEQ. V shed 7 bases and J 0 bases; nucleotides not matched to a gene: 5. The CDR3 totals 16 residues. In DNA form, the CDR3 reads TGTGCCAGCACCCCACTAGCGGGGACGAACACCGGGGAGCTGTTTTTT. This sequence encodes CASTPLAGTNTGELFF.

The rearrangement links TRBV11-3 to TRBJ2-7; D is perhaps TRBD1 or TRBD2 (6 bases each). Trimming shortened V by 5 bases and J by 2 bases, and 13 bases separated the two germline ends. Germline V gene sequence: CDR1 SGHNT, CDR2 YENEEA. CDR3 length: 14 amino acids. CDR3 region: CASSPRRGAYEQYF. CDR3 sequence (DNA): TGTGCCAGCAGCCCTCGGAGGGGGGCCTACGAGCAGTACTTC.

This chain links TRBV18 with TRBJ1-5; D possibly corresponds to TRBD1 (5 bases). The V end lost 6 bases, the J end lost 0 bases, and 12 bases lay between the germline ends. The CDR3 consists of 15 residues. Germline loops: CDR1 KGHSH, CDR2 LQKENI. The CDR3 is CASSQTVNSNQPQHF. CDR3 nucleotides: TGTGCCAGCTCGCAGACAGTAAATAGCAATCAGCCCCAGCATTTT.

The V gene is TRBV28, the J gene TRBJ2-5; D remains ambiguous. This CDR3 has 15 amino acids. Germline loops: CDR1 MDHEN, CDR2 SYDVKM. Trimming cost V 5 bases and J 0 bases, with 13 bases left between them. This CDR3 is CASSHADPDQETQYF. CDR3 nucleotides: TGTGCCAGCAGTCACGCTGACCCCGACCAAGAGACCCAGTACTTC.

The V gene is TRBV9, the J gene TRBJ2-1; 7 bases match TRBD2. The CDR3 covers 14 residues. V lost 0 bases to trimming and J lost 8 bases; unmatched junction nucleotides: 5. Per germline, CDR1 SGDLS and CDR2 YYNGEE. The CDR3 here is CASSVAGGVDEQFF. CDR3 nucleotides: TGTGCCAGCAGCGTAGCGGGAGGAGTTGATGAGCAGTTCTTC.

V usage is TRBV5-4 and J usage is TRBJ2-5; 9 nucleotides agree with TRBD2. This CDR3 comprises 15 residues. The trim removed 1 base at V and 5 bases at J, leaving 6 bases unmatched. CDR1 and CDR2 (germline): SGHNT, YYREEE (reference sequence). CDR3 DNA: TGTGCCAGCAGCTTGTCTGGCGGGAGGGGGGAGACCCAGTACTTC. It yields the protein CASSLSGGRGETQYF. Variable domain in full (rest from reference TRBV5-4 and TRBJ2-5): ETGVTQSPTHLIKTRGQQVTLRCSSQSGHNTVSWYQQALGQGPQFIFQYYREEENGRGNFPPRFSGLQFPNYSSELNVNALELDDSALYLCASSLSGGRGETQYFGPGTRLLVL.

This rearrangement joins TRBV28 to TRBJ2-3; 8 positions agree with TRBD1. The CDR3 length is 13 residues. CDR1 and CDR2 (germline): MDHEN, SYDVKM. With 7 bases clipped from V and 4 bases from J, the junction kept 4 bases outside the gene matches. This CDR3 is CASINRGSDTQYF. For the CDR3, the DNA is TGTGCCAGCATAAACAGGGGGTCAGATACGCAGTATTTT.

The chain combines TRBV5-1 with TRBJ2-5; 10 bases agree with TRBD1. The V segment lost 0 bases and the J segment 4 bases; nucleotides outside the gene matches: 3. The CDR3 is 15 residues long. CDR1 is SGHRS and CDR2 is YFSETQ in the germline V gene. The CDR3 protein is CASSLGRTGGETQYF. As DNA, the CDR3 is TGCGCCAGCAGCTTGGGCCGGACAGGGGGAGAGACCCAGTACTTC.

The J gene is TRBJ2-1, the V gene TRBV6-5; 9 nucleotides match TRBD2. The CDR3 runs 16 residues. Germline V gene lookup returns CDR1 MNHEY and CDR2 SVGAGI. J was trimmed by 9 bases and V by 4 bases; bases with no gene match: 13. The CDR3 reads CASSLYFSGRRSEQFF. The CDR3 nucleotides are TGTGCCAGCAGTTTGTACTTTAGCGGGAGAAGAAGTGAGCAGTTCTTC.

V is TRBV5-4 and J is TRBJ2-2; 8 bases agree with TRBD1. The CDR3 runs 16 residues. CDR1 and CDR2 (germline): SGHNT, YYREEE (reference sequence). V dropped 2 bases and J dropped 2; count of bases not matched to a gene: 5. CDR3 in DNA: TGTGCCAGCAGCTTTTTTCAGGGGGCCAACACCGGGGAGCTGTTTTTT. Protein product: CASSFFQGANTGELFF.

The rearrangement links TRBV12-3 or TRBV12-4 to TRBJ1-4; D gene ambiguous. CDR3 size: 12 residues. V shed 3 bases and J shed 10 bases, with 9 bases lying between them. CDR3 sequence (DNA): TGTGCCAGCAGTTTCAACTGGGTAAAACTGTTTTTT. Encoded protein: CASSFNWVKLFF.

The chain's CDR3 is CASKGQGNSPLHF. The CDR3 DNA reads as TGTGCCAGCAAGGGACAGGGAAATTCACCCCTCCACTTT. The chain recombines TRBV2 with TRBJ1-6; 9 bases match TRBD1. Trimming took 7 bases from V and 7 from J; bases not matched to a gene: 2. CDR1 is SNHLY and CDR2 is FYNNEI in the germline V gene. The CDR3 covers 13 residues. Full variable domain (remainder filled in from reference TRBV2 and TRBJ1-6): EPEVTQTPSHQVTQMGQEVILRCVPISNHLYFYWYRQILGQKVEFLVSFYNNEISEKSEIFDDQFSVERPDGSNFTLKIRSTKLEDSAMYFCASKGQGNSPLHFGNGTRLTVT.

The chain links TRBV28 to TRBJ1-1; weak D call: TRBD1 (5 bases). The germline V and J ends were trimmed by 7 bases and 2 bases, with 14 bases remaining between them. The germline CDR1 and CDR2 sequences are MDHEN and SYDVKM. CDR3 length equals 14 residues. In nucleotides, the CDR3 is TGTGCCAGCACTGAACTCGGGGGAAACACTGAAGCTTTCTTT. As protein: CASTELGGNTEAFF.

This clone has only a few counts. This chain links TRBV3-1 (or the pseudogene TRBV3-2) with TRBJ2-7; no reliable D call. The V end lost 1 base, the J end lost 0 bases, and 4 bases lay between the germline ends. This CDR3 is built from 13 residues. Germline assignment: CDR1 LGHDT and CDR2 YNNKEL (reference sequence). As DNA, the CDR3 is TGTGCCAGCAGCCAAGCCCACTCCTACGAGCAGTACTTC. Residues: CASSQAHSYEQYF.

This clone was counted once. The chain couples TRBV19 to TRBJ2-3; the match to TRBD2 covers 10 bases. The germline gives CDR1 LNHDA, CDR2 SQIVND (reference sequence). This CDR3 spans 19 amino acids. V shed 0 bases and J 6 bases; nucleotides not matched to a gene: 15. As DNA, the CDR3 is TGTGCCAGTAGTATAGAGCTTATTGGGCTAGCGGGAGTTTCGGATACGCAGTATTTT. Residues: CASSIELIGLAGVSDTQYF.

This sequence joins TRBV24-1 and TRBJ2-7, with 8 nucleotides matching TRBD2. Trimming at V came to 3 bases and at J to 3 bases, leaving 6 bases not matched to a gene. The CDR3 has 15 residues. Germline CDR1 is KGHDR and CDR2 is SFDVKD. The chain's CDR3 is CATSDPGTSLYEQYF. CDR3 DNA: TGTGCCACCAGTGATCCGGGGACTAGTCTCTACGAGCAGTACTTC.

The rearrangement links TRBV6-1 to TRBJ1-2; TRBD1 aligns across 9 bases. V trimming: 5 bases; J trimming: 1 base; junction bases outside the gene matches: 8. From germline, CDR1 is MNHNS and CDR2 SASEGT. This CDR3 is 16 amino acids long. As DNA, the CDR3 is TGTGCCAGCAGTCAAGGACAGGGGCGGGTTAACTATGGCTACACCTTC. This sequence encodes CASSQGQGRVNYGYTF.